This T cell receptor beta chain appears in the sequencing data of a study of T cells after yellow fever vaccination. Overall study findings and caveats: The booster response re-showed most primary clones: 96% CD4, almost 90% CD8.

Germline values: CDR1 MNHEY, CDR2 SMNVEV (reference sequence). The V and J ends lost 6 bases and 6 bases, in that order; junction bases with no gene match: 4. There are 13 residues in the CDR3. From the 5' RACE reads, TCRdb called clonotypes with MiXCR, one entry per CDR3 protein. In the table there are some 150,000 distinct CDR3 sequences, roughly 9% of which are singletons. In the case of this clonotype: Its antigen is currently unknown.

This TCR was recovered from a man between 18 and 29 years old who received the YFV17D yellow fever vaccine. The sample in question was CD8+ T cells sorted from PBMCs, obtained 45 days after the yellow fever booster vaccination. The chain joins TRBV27 to TRBJ2-1; 8 nucleotides align to TRBD2. DNA for the CDR3: TGTGCCAGCAGCCGGGGGGGGCCCAATGAGCAGTTCTTC. This codes for CASSRGGPNEQFF.